The T cell receptor beta chain under discussion was sequenced for a study of CD8 T cells in ankylosing spondylitis. In the case of this clonotype: Its antigen is still unknown.

The germline V gene has CDR1 SEHNR and CDR2 FQNEAQ (reference sequence). V gave up 5 bases and J gave up 1 base, with 20 bases separating them. This CDR3 has 17 residues. Notes on the study in general: One TCR beta motif, made up of about 8 highly homologous variants, appeared characteristic of ankylosing spondylitis blood.

Making use of molecular barcodes, quantitative 5'-RACE generated TCR beta libraries. TCRdb re-called the 5' RACE reads through MiXCR, storing one row per CDR3 protein. This table has 450,000 to 550,000 distinct CDR3 sequences, approximately 5.3% appearing once. The clonotype originates from a male donor with ankylosing spondylitis. The sequenced material came from blood, either unsorted or a sorted T cell fraction (not recorded which). The rearrangement joins TRBV7-9 to TRBJ1-1, with D possibly TRBD1 on 5 matching bases. The DNA for the CDR3 is TGTGCCAGCAGCCCAAGAGGGGTCCTCCAAAGGAACACTGAAGCTTTCTTT. This gives the protein CASSPRGVLQRNTEAFF.